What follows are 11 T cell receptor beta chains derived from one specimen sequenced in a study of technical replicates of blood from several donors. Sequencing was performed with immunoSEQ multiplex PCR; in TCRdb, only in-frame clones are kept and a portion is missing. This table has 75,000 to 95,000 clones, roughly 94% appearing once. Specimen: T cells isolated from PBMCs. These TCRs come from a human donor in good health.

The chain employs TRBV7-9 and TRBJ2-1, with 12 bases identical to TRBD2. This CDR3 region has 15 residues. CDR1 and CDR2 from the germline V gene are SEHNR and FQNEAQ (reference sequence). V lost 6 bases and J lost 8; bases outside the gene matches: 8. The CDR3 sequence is CASRRLAGVGDEQFF. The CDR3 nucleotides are TGTGCCAGCAGACGACTAGCGGGGGTAGGAGATGAGCAGTTCTTC.

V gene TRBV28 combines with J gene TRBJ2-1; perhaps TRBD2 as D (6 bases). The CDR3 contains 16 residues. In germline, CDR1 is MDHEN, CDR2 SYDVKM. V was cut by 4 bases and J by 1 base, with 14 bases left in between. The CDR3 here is CASSSRDLRSYNEQFF. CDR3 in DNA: TGTGCCAGCAGTTCTCGGGACTTGAGATCCTACAATGAGCAGTTCTTC.

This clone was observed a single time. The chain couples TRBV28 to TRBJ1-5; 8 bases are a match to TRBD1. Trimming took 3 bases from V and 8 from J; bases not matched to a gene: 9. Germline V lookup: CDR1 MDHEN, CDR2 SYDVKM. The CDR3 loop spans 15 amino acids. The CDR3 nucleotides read TGTGCCAGCAGTTTTGATGGTCCAGGGGGCAAGCCCCAGCATTTT. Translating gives CASSFDGPGGKPQHF.

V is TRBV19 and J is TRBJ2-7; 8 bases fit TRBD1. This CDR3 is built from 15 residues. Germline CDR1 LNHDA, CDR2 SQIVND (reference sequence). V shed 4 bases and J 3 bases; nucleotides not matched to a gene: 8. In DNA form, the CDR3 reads TGTGCCAGTAGTACAAACAGGGGGACGCTCTACGAGCAGTACTTC. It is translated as CASSTNRGTLYEQYF.

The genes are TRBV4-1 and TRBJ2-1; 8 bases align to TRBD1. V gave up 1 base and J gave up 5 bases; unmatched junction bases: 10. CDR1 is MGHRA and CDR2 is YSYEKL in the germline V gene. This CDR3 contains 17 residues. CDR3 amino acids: CASSQGLRQGANNEQFF. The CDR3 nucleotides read TGCGCCAGCAGCCAAGGCTTGCGGCAGGGGGCCAACAATGAGCAGTTCTTC.

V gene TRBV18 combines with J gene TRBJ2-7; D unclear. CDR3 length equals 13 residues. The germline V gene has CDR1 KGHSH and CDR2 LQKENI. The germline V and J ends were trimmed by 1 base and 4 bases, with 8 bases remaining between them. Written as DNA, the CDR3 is TGTGCCAGCTCACCACAAGACTTTTACGAGCAGTACTTC. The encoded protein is CASSPQDFYEQYF.

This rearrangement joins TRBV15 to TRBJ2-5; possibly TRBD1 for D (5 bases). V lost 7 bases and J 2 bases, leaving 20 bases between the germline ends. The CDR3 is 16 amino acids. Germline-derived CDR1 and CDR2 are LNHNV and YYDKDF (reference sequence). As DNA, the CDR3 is TGTGCCACCAACTCAATTGCAGACAGACTTCAAGAGACCCAGTACTTC. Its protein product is CATNSIADRLQETQYF.

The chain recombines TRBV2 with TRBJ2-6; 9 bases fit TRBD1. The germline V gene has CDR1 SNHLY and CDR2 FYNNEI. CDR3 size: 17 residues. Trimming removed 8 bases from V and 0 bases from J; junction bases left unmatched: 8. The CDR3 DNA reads TGTGCCAGCCAGAAGGGACAGGGAATCTCTGGGGCCAACGTCCTGACTTTC. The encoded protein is CASQKGQGISGANVLTF.

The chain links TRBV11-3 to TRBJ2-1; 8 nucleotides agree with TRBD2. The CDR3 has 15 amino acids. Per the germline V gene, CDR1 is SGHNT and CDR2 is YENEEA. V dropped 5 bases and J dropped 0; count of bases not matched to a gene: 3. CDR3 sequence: CASSRGGSSYNEQFF. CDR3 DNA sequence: TGTGCCAGCAGCCGGGGGGGAAGCTCCTACAATGAGCAGTTCTTC.

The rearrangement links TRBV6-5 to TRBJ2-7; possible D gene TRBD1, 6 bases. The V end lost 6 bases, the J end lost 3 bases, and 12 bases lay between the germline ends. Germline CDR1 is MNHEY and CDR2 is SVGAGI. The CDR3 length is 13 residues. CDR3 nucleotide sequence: TGTGCCAGCAGACCGACAGGAAACTACGAGCAGTACTTC. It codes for CASRPTGNYEQYF.

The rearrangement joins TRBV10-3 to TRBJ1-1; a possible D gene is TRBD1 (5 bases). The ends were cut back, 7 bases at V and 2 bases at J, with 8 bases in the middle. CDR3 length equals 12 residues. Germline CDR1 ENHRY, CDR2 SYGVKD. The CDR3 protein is CAIMGGNTEAFF. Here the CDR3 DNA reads TGTGCCATCATGGGGGGAAACACTGAAGCTTTCTTT.